This passage covers 9 T cell receptor beta chains from one sample sequenced in a study of blood T cell repertoires in COVID-19. Some clones are missing from TCRdb's copy, which holds only in-frame ones; the method was immunoSEQ multiplex PCR. The data contain 200,000 to 250,000 clones, just over 85% of them singletons. Specimen: peripheral blood. Receptor source: a man aged 18 to 30 with active or convalescent COVID-19.

This clone was detected only once. The V call is TRBV7-2, the J call TRBJ2-5; a weak D match, TRBD2 (6 bases). V lost 3 bases and J lost 2, with 25 bases in between. Per germline, CDR1 SGHTA and CDR2 FQGNSA. This CDR3 region has 19 residues. The CDR3 loop reads CASSFPTYSLAERQETQYF. In DNA, the CDR3 is TGTGCCAGCAGCTTTCCCACCTACTCGTTAGCGGAGAGACAAGAGACCCAGTACTTC.

This chain joins TRBV20-1 and TRBJ1-2; D is unresolved. V gave up 4 bases and J gave up 13 bases, with 13 bases separating them. Per germline, CDR1 DFQATT and CDR2 SNEGSKA (reference sequence). The CDR3 extends over 10 amino acids. DNA for the CDR3: TGCAGTGCTAATCTGGCCGCCGTCACCTTC. Its protein product is CSANLAAVTF.

This chain's CDR3 is CASGGGVGNEQFF. The DNA of the CDR3 is TGTGCCAGTGGGGGAGGGGTGGGCAATGAGCAGTTCTTC. V and J are TRBV11-2 and TRBJ2-1; 7 bases map to TRBD2. CDR1 is SGHAT, CDR2 FQNNGV, per germline. With V trimmed by 9 bases and J by 6 bases, 8 bases remained unmatched. There are 13 residues in the CDR3.

A note on this clone: The junction departs from the called germline gene at one end, perhaps through a read error. V is TRBV6-1 and J is TRBJ2-3; D may be TRBD1 (5 bases). This CDR3 comprises 12 residues. CDR1 and CDR2 (germline): MNHNS, SASEGT. CDR3 protein: CASSEVSRGPVF. In DNA, the CDR3 is TGTGCCAGCAGTGAGGTATCTAGGGGTCCAGTCTTT.

V is TRBV11-2 and J is TRBJ2-5; 7 nucleotides agree with TRBD2. The trim removed 8 bases at V and 4 bases at J, leaving 1 base unmatched. In germline, CDR1 is SGHAT, CDR2 FQNNGV. The CDR3 is made up of 11 amino acids. CDR3 sequence reads: CASGLGETQYF. In DNA form, the CDR3 reads TGTGCCAGCGGACTAGGAGAGACCCAGTACTTC.

CDR3 region: CASSLTTRLHEQFF. CDR3 in DNA: TGTGCCAGCAGCCTGACGACTAGGTTACATGAGCAGTTCTTC. V and J are TRBV11-2 and TRBJ2-1; D may be TRBD2 (6 bases). The CDR3 loop spans 14 amino acids. The V and J ends lost 5 bases and 8 bases respectively, with 16 bases between them. Germline CDR1 is SGHAT and CDR2 is FQNNGV.

This clone was picked up a small number of times. The V gene is TRBV6-5, the J gene TRBJ1-4; TRBD1 agrees at 7 bases. Germline V lookup: CDR1 MNHEY, CDR2 SVGAGI. The CDR3 covers 14 residues. Trimming cost V 7 bases and J 7 bases; bases outside gene matches: 9. The CDR3 loop reads CASTRDRGFEKLFF. The CDR3 DNA is TGTGCCAGCACCCGGGACAGAGGATTTGAAAAACTGTTTTTT.

This clone occurred once. The V call is TRBV3-1 (or the pseudogene TRBV3-2), the J call TRBJ1-1; a weak D match, TRBD1 (5 bases). The CDR3 is 15 amino acids. Germline CDR1 and CDR2: LGHDT and YNNKEL (reference sequence). Trimming stripped 4 bases from V and 4 bases from J, with 16 bases between. CDR3 loop: CASSRGGSGGTEAFF. CDR3 DNA: TGTGCCAGCAGCCGGGGGGGTTCCGGCGGCACTGAAGCTTTCTTT.

This clone appeared a single time. The CDR3 nucleotides read TGTGCCAGCAGCCCCGGCGTGCTCGGGGGTAAGAATGGCTACACCTTC. Residues: CASSPGVLGGKNGYTF. The V call is TRBV11-2, the J call TRBJ1-2; possible D gene TRBD1, 5 bases. V lost 5 bases and J lost 6, with 22 bases in between. Germline CDR1 reads SGHAT; CDR2 reads FQNNGV. The CDR3 is made up of 16 amino acids.